Shown below are 30 T cell receptor beta chains from a single sample sequenced in a study of cytomegalovirus exposure and HLA in healthy donors. The protocol was immunoSEQ multiplex PCR, while the TCRdb copy is restricted to in-frame clones and leaves out a portion. The data hold 100,000 to 150,000 clones, with roughly 87% observed a single time. Sequenced material: PBMCs. These receptors all stem from a woman aged 18 to 35 in good health and CMV-seronegative.

The V and J genes are TRBV4-1 and TRBJ1-5, with no clear D. V was clipped by 3 bases and J by 5 bases, with 8 bases between them. This CDR3 has 13 amino acids. CDR1 and CDR2 from the germline V gene are MGHRA and YSYEKL. The CDR3 DNA reads as TGCGCCAGCAGCCAGGCAGGCGATCAGCCCCAGCATTTT. Translated, it gives CASSQAGDQPQHF.

The chain couples TRBV28 to TRBJ1-5; the D gene is possibly TRBD1 (5 bases). This CDR3 is 15 amino acids long. Germline V gene data show CDR1 as MDHEN and CDR2 as SYDVKM. The V end lost 7 bases, the J end lost 3 bases, and 16 bases lay between the germline ends. CDR3 DNA: TGTGCCAGCACCTTGGGGGGGAATAACAATCAGCCCCAGCATTTT. Encoded protein: CASTLGGNNNQPQHF.

This rearrangement joins TRBV7-8 to TRBJ2-1, with a tentative D call TRBD1 (6 bases). V was pared by 2 bases and J by 6 bases, with 14 bases between. Germline CDR1 reads SGHVS; CDR2 reads FQNEAQ. The CDR3 sequence is 15 residues long. The CDR3 reads CASSLSQGPVNEQFF. The CDR3 DNA reads as TGTGCCAGCAGCTTATCACAGGGTCCGGTCAATGAGCAGTTCTTC. Combining the CDR3 with reference TRBV7-8 and TRBJ2-1 gives the whole variable domain GAGVSQSPRYKVAKRGQDVALRCDPISGHVSLFWYQQALGQGPEFLTYFQNEAQLDKSGLPSDRFFAERPEGSVSTLKIQRTQQEDSAVYLCASSLSQGPVNEQFFGPGTRLTVL.

The chain couples TRBV6-5 to TRBJ1-2; 7 nucleotides match TRBD1. The CDR3 has 15 residues. V dropped 0 bases and J dropped 3; count of bases not matched to a gene: 4. Germline V CDR1 and CDR2: MNHEY, SVGAGI. Here the CDR3 reads CASSYSTGSHYGYTF. The DNA for the CDR3 is TGTGCCAGCAGTTACTCGACAGGGTCTCACTATGGCTACACCTTC.

CDR3 protein: CASSTRQKSYEQYF. The CDR3 region has the DNA TGTGCCAGCAGCACCCGACAGAAGAGTTACGAGCAGTACTTC. V is TRBV9 and J is TRBJ2-7; D might be TRBD1 (5 bases). CDR3 length equals 14 residues. Germline loops: CDR1 SGDLS, CDR2 YYNGEE. V was clipped by 4 bases and J by 4 bases, with 15 bases between them.

This chain uses TRBV9 with TRBJ1-5; a weak D match, TRBD1 (6 bases). Germline V lookup: CDR1 SGDLS, CDR2 YYNGEE. The CDR3 sequence is 13 residues long. V shed 5 bases and J shed 4 bases, with 10 bases lying between them. The CDR3 loop reads CASRKQGNQPQHF. The CDR3 region has the DNA TGTGCCAGCAGGAAACAGGGTAATCAGCCCCAGCATTTT.

This clone was counted a single time. The chain couples TRBV29-1 to TRBJ2-7; D is perhaps TRBD2 (6 bases). This CDR3 contains 12 residues. Per germline, CDR1 SQVTM and CDR2 ANQGSEA. Trimming left V 4 bases short and J 3 bases short, with 10 bases between. The CDR3 is CSVGAGIYEQYF. In DNA, the CDR3 is TGCAGCGTTGGGGCGGGAATCTACGAGCAGTACTTC.

This clone occurred once. This chain connects TRBV7-2 to TRBJ2-5; D is possibly TRBD2 (6 bases). Germline V lookup: CDR1 SGHTA, CDR2 FQGNSA. Trimming cost V 4 bases and J 0 bases, with 18 bases left between them. The CDR3 runs to 17 residues. In DNA form, the CDR3 reads TGTGCCAGCAGCTCCTCTTGGCCTGGCGGGGACCAAGAGACCCAGTACTTC. The encoded protein is CASSSSWPGGDQETQYF. The full variable domain, in which reference TRBV7-2 and TRBJ2-5 provide the parts outside the CDR3, is GAGVSQSPSNKVTEKGKDVELRCDPISGHTALYWYRQSLGQGLEFLIYFQGNSAPDKSGLPSDRFSAERTGGSVSTLTIQRTQQEDSAVYLCASSSSWPGGDQETQYFGPGTRLLVL.

V usage is TRBV18 and J usage is TRBJ1-2; D possibly corresponds to TRBD1 (5 bases). Deletions cut 6 bases from V and 0 bases from J, with 14 bases between. This CDR3 has 15 amino acids. Germline lookup yields CDR1 KGHSH and CDR2 LQKENI. The CDR3 here is CASSLSRTTNYGYTF. CDR3 sequence (DNA): TGTGCCAGCTCCCTGAGCAGGACAACTAACTATGGCTACACCTTC.

V gene TRBV7-9 combines with J gene TRBJ1-1; maybe TRBD1 (5 bases). V lost 8 bases, J lost 4 bases, and 14 bases lay in between. Germline CDR1 reads SEHNR; CDR2 reads FQNEAQ (reference sequence). This CDR3 is 13 amino acids long. The CDR3, as DNA: TGTGCCAGCGCGGGGGTGGGGAGCACTGAAGCTTTCTTT. It is translated as CASAGVGSTEAFF.

As DNA, the CDR3 is TGCAGTGCTAGGGGCAGGCCTCAGTTCTTC. As protein: CSARGRPQFF. V is TRBV20-1 and J is TRBJ2-1; D is undetermined. With 3 bases removed from V and 13 bases from J, the gap between germline ends came to 10 bases. The germline CDR1 and CDR2 sequences are DFQATT and SNEGSKA (reference sequence). This CDR3 has 10 amino acids.

This rearrangement joins TRBV25-1 to TRBJ2-7; D may be TRBD2 (6 bases). Germline CDR1 reads MGHDK; CDR2 reads SYGVNS. The germline V and J ends were trimmed by 6 bases and 1 base, with 22 bases remaining between them. The CDR3 consists of 17 residues. The CDR3 nucleotides read TGTGCCAGCAGACCTAGCCTAGGGGACTTTAGGTCCTACGAGCAGTACTTC. The encoded protein is CASRPSLGDFRSYEQYF.

The chain employs TRBV5-4 and TRBJ1-4, with 9 bases fitting TRBD1. Germline CDR1 and CDR2: SGHNT and YYREEE (reference sequence). The CDR3 runs to 15 residues. J was trimmed by 8 bases and V by 0 bases; bases with no gene match: 5. In DNA, the CDR3 is TGTGCCAGCAGCTTGGCAGGGACAGGGACCGAAAAACTGTTTTTT. Protein sequence: CASSLAGTGTEKLFF.

This clone showed up just once. The rearrangement links TRBV12-2 to TRBJ1-5; no DNA check was done on the table's D call, TRBD1. TRBV12-2 is annotated as a pseudogene. The CDR3 is 21 amino acids. This CDR3 reads CASRITLTGGNMLNGNQPQHF. As DNA, the CDR3 is TGTGCAAGTCGCATTACCCTGACAGGGGGCAATATGTTAAATGGCAATCAGCCCCAGCATTTT.

The V gene is TRBV5-1, the J gene TRBJ1-6, with 10 bases identical to TRBD1. The CDR3 spans 18 residues. V was pared by 1 base and J by 0 bases, with 4 bases of the junction left unmatched. Germline V gene sequence: CDR1 SGHRS, CDR2 YFSETQ. The CDR3 sequence: CASSLRQGASSYNSPLHF. CDR3 nucleotide sequence: TGCGCCAGCAGCTTGAGACAGGGGGCTAGCTCCTATAATTCACCCCTCCACTTT.

The chain combines TRBV5-1 with TRBJ1-6; D may be TRBD1 (6 bases). The CDR3 runs 16 residues. In germline, CDR1 is SGHRS, CDR2 YFSETQ. Trimming pared 5 bases from V and 7 bases from J, leaving 19 bases between. The CDR3 DNA is TGCGCCAGCAGTTTTACCGGGGGGGCAGACAATTCACCCCTCCACTTT. Protein product: CASSFTGGADNSPLHF.

The rearrangement links TRBV7-3 to TRBJ2-2; D gene uncertain. This CDR3 region has 14 residues. CDR1 is SGHTA and CDR2 is FQGTGA in the germline V gene. Between the trimmed V and J ends, which lost 2 bases and 1 base, there was a span of 5 bases. The CDR3 is CASSLGRNTGELFF. In nucleotides, the CDR3 is TGTGCCAGCAGCTTAGGGCGGAACACCGGGGAGCTGTTTTTT.

The genes are TRBV14 and TRBJ1-1; D ambiguous. The V end lost 2 bases, the J end lost 1 base, and 11 bases lay between the germline ends. The CDR3 spans 15 residues. Looked up from germline, CDR1 is SGHDN and CDR2 is FVKESK. CDR3 DNA sequence: TGTGCCAGCAGCCAACTTGATCGGGAGAACACTGAAGCTTTCTTT. Protein sequence: CASSQLDRENTEAFF.

The rearrangement uses TRBV19 and TRBJ1-1; D not certain. The CDR3 consists of 15 residues. Trimming shortened V by 5 bases and J by 1 base, and 14 bases separated the two germline ends. Germline V CDR1 and CDR2: LNHDA, SQIVND (reference sequence). CDR3: CASSFSVTRNTEAFF. The CDR3, as DNA: TGTGCCAGTAGTTTTAGTGTAACCCGGAACACTGAAGCTTTCTTT.

The sample holds one count of this clone. V is TRBV2 and J is TRBJ1-1, with 7 positions matching TRBD1. V shed 8 bases, J shed 0 bases, and the junction held 6 bases outside the gene matches. The CDR3 runs to 14 residues. Germline V gene data show CDR1 as SNHLY and CDR2 as FYNNEI. The CDR3 nucleotides are TGTGCCAGCCGATGGGACAGAATGAACACTGAAGCTTTCTTT. Translation: CASRWDRMNTEAFF.

The chain couples TRBV19 to TRBJ1-6, with D perhaps matching TRBD1 (5 bases). CDR3 length equals 15 residues. The ends were cut back, 2 bases at V and 9 bases at J, with 14 bases in the middle. The V gene's germline CDR1 is LNHDA and CDR2 SQIVND (reference sequence). CDR3 protein: CASSIFGGEGSPLHF. CDR3 sequence (DNA): TGTGCCAGTAGTATATTCGGGGGTGAGGGTTCACCCCTCCACTTT.

V is TRBV19 and J is TRBJ2-1; the match to TRBD1 covers 11 bases. With V trimmed by 3 bases and J by 2 bases, 3 bases remained unmatched. The V gene's germline CDR1 is LNHDA and CDR2 SQIVND (reference sequence). The CDR3 runs 16 residues. The CDR3 DNA sequence: TGTGCCAGTAGTATCGGGACAGGGGGACCCTACAATGAGCAGTTCTTC. As protein: CASSIGTGGPYNEQFF.

The chain couples TRBV5-1 to TRBJ2-5, with 8 bases matching TRBD2. CDR1 is SGHRS and CDR2 is YFSETQ in the germline V gene. There are 14 residues in the CDR3. The trim removed 4 bases at V and 1 base at J, leaving 3 bases unmatched. CDR3 protein: CASSRSGSQETQYF. CDR3 coding DNA: TGCGCCAGCAGCCGGAGCGGGAGCCAAGAGACCCAGTACTTC.

CDR3 bases: TGTGCCAGCAGTGAATTTAGAGGGACACACACCATATATTTT. This codes for CASSEFRGTHTIYF. The V gene is TRBV25-1, the J gene TRBJ1-3, with a possible D match to TRBD1 (6 bases). The CDR3 is made up of 14 amino acids. CDR1 is MGHDK and CDR2 is SYGVNS in the germline V gene. V shed 1 base and J shed 8 bases, with 12 bases lying between them.

V is TRBV6-6 and J is TRBJ1-6, with TRBD1 matching over 8 bases. After removal of 6 bases from V and 7 bases from J, the junction contained 8 bases not matched to a gene. Germline CDR1 is MNHNY and CDR2 is SVGAGI (reference sequence). The CDR3 runs to 15 residues. CDR3 protein: CASRTGQGLNSPLHF. CDR3 nucleotide sequence: TGTGCCAGCAGAACCGGACAGGGATTGAATTCACCCCTCCACTTT.

CDR3 in DNA: TGTGCCAGCAGTGAATTTAAAGGGGGCGCTTGGGGCTACACCTTC. It specifies CASSEFKGGAWGYTF. This rearrangement joins TRBV25-1 to TRBJ1-2, with 7 bases fitting TRBD1. Germline CDR1 is MGHDK and CDR2 is SYGVNS. V shed 1 base, J shed 8 bases, and the junction held 10 bases outside the gene matches. The length of the CDR3 is 15 residues.

The V and J genes are TRBV19 and TRBJ2-7, with TRBD2 identical over 7 bases. V gave up 4 bases and J gave up 2 bases; unmatched junction bases: 5. From germline, CDR1 is LNHDA and CDR2 SQIVND (reference sequence). The CDR3 has 14 residues. This chain's CDR3 is CASSRAGHPYEQYF. The CDR3 DNA is TGTGCCAGTAGTAGAGCGGGGCACCCCTACGAGCAGTACTTC. The full variable domain, completed using reference TRBV19 and TRBJ2-7, is DGGITQSPKYLFRKEGQNVTLSCEQNLNHDAMYWYRQDPGQGLRLIYYSQIVNDFQKGDIAEGYSVSREKKESFPLTVTSAQKNPTAFYLCASSRAGHPYEQYFGPGTRLTVT.

This rearrangement joins TRBV11-3 to TRBJ1-2; D is undetermined. Germline V CDR1 and CDR2: SGHNT, YENEEA. The CDR3 extends over 12 amino acids. V was trimmed by 0 bases and J by 4 bases, leaving 3 bases between them. The CDR3 nucleotides are TGTGCCAGCAGCTTAGACGGCTATGGCTACACCTTC. It translates to CASSLDGYGYTF.

The genes are TRBV5-5 and TRBJ2-7; no firm D call. Trimming pared 4 bases from V and 3 bases from J, leaving 11 bases between. The germline CDR1 and CDR2 sequences are SGHKS and YYEKEE (reference sequence). The CDR3 spans 13 residues. The CDR3 region has the DNA TGTGCCAGCAGCAAAGATCGGGTCTACGAGCAGTACTTC. Residues: CASSKDRVYEQYF.

The count of this clone is one. The chain is built from TRBV7-9 and TRBJ2-5, with TRBD2 matching 8 bases. The CDR3 covers 16 residues. J lost 2 bases, V lost 6 bases, and 11 bases had no gene match. The germline gives CDR1 SEHNR, CDR2 FQNEAQ (reference sequence). CDR3 in amino acids: CASSPGGSSGQETQYF. The DNA of the CDR3 is TGTGCCAGCAGTCCCGGAGGCTCTAGCGGGCAAGAGACCCAGTACTTC. Full variable domain (outside the CDR3, taken from reference TRBV7-9 and TRBJ2-5): DTGVSQNPRHKITKRGQNVTFRCDPISEHNRLYWYRQTLGQGPEFLTYFQNEAQLEKSRLLSDRFSAERPKGSFSTLEIQRTEQGDSAMYLCASSPGGSSGQETQYFGPGTRLLVL.